The 22 T cell receptor beta chains below come from one sample, sequenced in a study of blood T cell repertoires in COVID-19. Assay: immunoSEQ multiplex PCR; the TCRdb copy retains only in-frame clones and omits some. Among 150,000 or so clones listed, 60% to 80% were seen once. Source material: peripheral blood. The receptor source for this set is a woman aged 45-65 years with active or convalescent COVID-19.

This chain uses TRBV7-2 with TRBJ1-5, with TRBD1 as a possible D gene (6 bases). The CDR3 has 14 amino acids. Germline CDR1 SGHTA, CDR2 FQGNSA. V shed 6 bases and J shed 3 bases, with 12 bases lying between them. CDR3 in amino acids: CASSSGEFNQPQHF. CDR3 sequence (DNA): TGTGCCAGCAGTTCAGGGGAGTTCAATCAGCCCCAGCATTTT.

This sequence joins TRBV4-2 and TRBJ2-3, with TRBD2 matching over 12 bases. The CDR3 runs to 17 residues. Germline-derived CDR1 and CDR2 are LGHNA and YNFKEQ. V was pared by 1 base and J by 5 bases, with 7 bases of the junction left unmatched. The CDR3 spells CASSQAASGGAEDTQYF. CDR3 in DNA: TGTGCCAGCAGCCAAGCGGCTAGCGGGGGGGCCGAAGATACGCAGTATTTT.

The chain couples TRBV27 to TRBJ2-5, with D perhaps matching TRBD1 (6 bases). The CDR3 loop spans 14 amino acids. Germline CDR1 reads MNHEY; CDR2 reads SMNVEV (reference sequence). The germline V and J ends were trimmed by 4 bases and 9 bases, with 18 bases remaining between them. The DNA for the CDR3 is TGTGCCAGCAGTTCGGGACATCCCCCTGAGGCCCAGTACTTC. Its translation: CASSSGHPPEAQYF.

The rearrangement links TRBV7-9 to TRBJ2-1; perhaps TRBD1 as D (5 bases). CDR1 and CDR2 from the germline V gene are SEHNR and FQNEAQ (reference sequence). The CDR3 loop spans 14 amino acids. V gave up 1 base and J gave up 5 bases, with 9 bases separating them. In DNA form, the CDR3 reads TGTGCCAGCAGCTTAGGGGGCCTTGACAATGAGCAGTTCTTC. Protein sequence: CASSLGGLDNEQFF.

The rearrangement links TRBV6-4 to TRBJ1-1; 9 positions match TRBD1. There are 18 residues in the CDR3. The germline V gene has CDR1 MRHNA and CDR2 SNTAGT. Trimming cost V 1 base and J 1 base; bases outside gene matches: 10. The chain's CDR3 is CASSDFRDREAPNTEAFF. CDR3 DNA sequence: TGTGCCAGCAGTGACTTCCGGGACAGGGAGGCGCCGAACACTGAAGCTTTCTTT.

The V gene is TRBV4-3, the J gene TRBJ1-2; D is perhaps TRBD1 (5 bases). The CDR3 is 14 amino acids. V was clipped by 2 bases and J by 2 bases, with 9 bases between them. The germline V gene has CDR1 LGHNA and CDR2 YSLEER. The DNA for the CDR3 is TGCGCCAGCAGCCAATACCGACAGAACTATGGCTACACCTTC. This translates into CASSQYRQNYGYTF.

This clone was seen just once. The chain has TRBV7-3 and TRBJ2-1, with TRBD2 matching 9 bases. This CDR3 is built from 15 residues. The germline V gene has CDR1 SGHTA and CDR2 FQGTGA. V shed 2 bases, J shed 8 bases, and the junction held 7 bases outside the gene matches. The CDR3 is CASSLGGLAGDEQFF. Written as DNA, the CDR3 is TGTGCCAGCAGCTTAGGAGGGTTAGCGGGAGATGAGCAGTTCTTC. The variable domain in full, with the rest retrieved from reference TRBV7-3 and TRBJ2-1, is GAGVSQTPSNKVTEKGKYVELRCDPISGHTALYWYRQSLGQGPEFLIYFQGTGAADDSGLPNDRFFAVRPEGSVSTLKIQRTERGDSAVYLCASSLGGLAGDEQFFGPGTRLTVL.

The gene calls are TRBV20-1 and TRBJ1-1; D gene unclear. This CDR3 is built from 10 residues. Trimming removed 6 bases at V and 3 bases at J, with 5 bases between. The germline V gene encodes CDR1 DFQATT and CDR2 SNEGSKA (reference sequence). As DNA, the CDR3 is TGCAGTGCCCCGGACACTGAAGCTTTCTTT. Translation gives CSAPDTEAFF.

The V gene is TRBV6-5, the J gene TRBJ2-7; D gene ambiguous. Germline values: CDR1 MNHEY, CDR2 SVGAGI. Trimming shortened V by 6 bases and J by 3 bases, and 9 bases separated the two germline ends. The CDR3 spans 12 residues. CDR3 nucleotides: TGTGCCAGCAGCCCCGGTCGCTACGAGCAGTACTTC. This translates into CASSPGRYEQYF.

The table lists this clone with a count of one. The CDR3 region has the DNA TGTGCCAGCAGCCGAACAGGGGAGTTAGAGAATTCACCCCTCCACTTT. Protein sequence: CASSRTGELENSPLHF. The J gene is TRBJ1-6, the V gene TRBV11-2; 7 positions match TRBD1. CDR3 length: 16 residues. Germline V lookup: CDR1 SGHAT, CDR2 FQNNGV. V shed 5 bases and J 7 bases; nucleotides not matched to a gene: 11.

This clone was recorded once. The rearrangement uses TRBV7-9 and TRBJ2-3; the match to TRBD2 covers 13 bases. The V and J ends lost 2 bases and 4 bases, in that order; junction bases with no gene match: 9. The CDR3 extends over 18 amino acids. Germline-derived CDR1 and CDR2 are SEHNR and FQNEAQ (reference sequence). CDR3 coding DNA: TGTGCCAGCAGCTTACTCCCTTCACTAGCGGGGGGGTCAGATACGCAGTATTTT. It codes for CASSLLPSLAGGSDTQYF.

This chain joins TRBV28 and TRBJ1-1, with TRBD1 identical over 7 bases. Germline loops: CDR1 MDHEN, CDR2 SYDVKM. The J segment lost 5 bases and the V segment lost 2 bases, leaving 2 bases of the junction unmatched. This CDR3 comprises 13 residues. The CDR3 DNA follows: TGTGCCAGCAGTTTAGGGACAGAGACTGAAGCTTTCTTT. Residues: CASSLGTETEAFF.

The chain carries TRBV4-3 and TRBJ2-3; 11 bases are shared with TRBD2. Germline values: CDR1 LGHNA, CDR2 YSLEER. The CDR3 sequence is 17 residues long. The V segment lost 4 bases and the J segment 4 bases; nucleotides outside the gene matches: 10. CDR3 sequence (DNA): TGCGCCAGCAGCCTCGGCGCCGGGACTAGCGGCTCAGATACGCAGTATTTT. This codes for CASSLGAGTSGSDTQYF.

V usage is TRBV27 and J usage is TRBJ1-6; weak D call: TRBD1 (5 bases). Germline V CDR1 and CDR2: MNHEY, SMNVEV (reference sequence). Trimming pared 3 bases from V and 7 bases from J, leaving 10 bases between. The CDR3 has 14 amino acids. The CDR3 sequence is CASSFGRENSPLHF. The CDR3 DNA is TGTGCCAGCAGTTTTGGCAGGGAAAATTCACCCCTCCACTTT.

A word on this clone: The sample carries other DNA sequences with the same CDR3. This chain links TRBV6-6 with TRBJ1-6; possible D gene TRBD1, 5 bases. The ends were cut back, 2 bases at V and 8 bases at J, with 13 bases in the middle. The CDR3 covers 15 residues. The germline gives CDR1 MNHNY, CDR2 SVGAGI (reference sequence). DNA for the CDR3: TGTGCCAGCAGTTACACTGGGCAGGGCGATTCACCCCTCCACTTT. It yields the protein CASSYTGQGDSPLHF.

The rearrangement joins TRBV28 to TRBJ2-3, with D tentatively TRBD1 (6 bases). The CDR3 runs 14 residues. With 6 bases removed from V and 1 base from J, the gap between germline ends came to 11 bases. Looked up from germline, CDR1 is MDHEN and CDR2 is SYDVKM. The DNA of the CDR3 is TGTGCCAGCAGCCCAAGGACAGGCACAGATACGCAGTATTTT. This gives the protein CASSPRTGTDTQYF.

The chain employs TRBV4-3 and TRBJ2-7; tentatively, D is TRBD1 (5 bases). The CDR3 is 14 amino acids. The V and J ends lost 4 bases and 4 bases respectively, with 14 bases between them. Germline V lookup: CDR1 LGHNA, CDR2 YSLEER. CDR3 loop: CASSPTGRVYEQYF. For the CDR3, the DNA is TGCGCCAGCAGCCCTACCGGCAGGGTTTACGAGCAGTACTTC.

V is TRBV10-3 and J is TRBJ1-1; a weak D match, TRBD1 (5 bases). V was shortened by 6 bases and J by 3 bases, with 14 bases between the two germline ends. Germline V lookup: CDR1 ENHRY, CDR2 SYGVKD. CDR3 size: 14 residues. This CDR3 is CAISGGVGDTEAFF. The CDR3 bases are TGTGCCATCAGCGGGGGAGTAGGGGACACTGAAGCTTTCTTT.

This clone was seen just once. The rearrangement links TRBV19 to TRBJ1-1, with D unresolved. CDR1 is LNHDA and CDR2 is SQIVND in the germline V gene (reference sequence). The CDR3 is 14 amino acids. Trimming took off 9 bases at V and 4 bases at J, with 18 bases between the two ends. This CDR3 is CASTPRGASTEAFF. Written as DNA, the CDR3 is TGTGCCAGCACCCCGAGAGGTGCGTCCACTGAAGCTTTCTTT.

This clone was seen more than once but under ten times. This sequence joins TRBV7-2 and TRBJ1-1; 7 bases match TRBD1. Germline lookup yields CDR1 SGHTA and CDR2 FQGNSA. The CDR3 is made up of 16 amino acids. Trimming cost V 4 bases and J 2 bases; bases outside gene matches: 10. Written as DNA, the CDR3 is TGTGCCAGCAGCTCTCAGGCAGGGGGAAGAAACACTGAAGCTTTCTTT. Residues: CASSSQAGGRNTEAFF. Complete variable domain (other parts from reference TRBV7-2 and TRBJ1-1): GAGVSQSPSNKVTEKGKDVELRCDPISGHTALYWYRQSLGQGLEFLIYFQGNSAPDKSGLPSDRFSAERTGGSVSTLTIQRTQQEDSAVYLCASSSQAGGRNTEAFFGQGTRLTVV.

This chain connects TRBV5-1 to TRBJ1-1, with D possibly matching TRBD1 (6 bases). Trimming removed 2 bases at V and 3 bases at J, with 11 bases between. Germline V CDR1 and CDR2: SGHRS, YFSETQ. The CDR3 has 14 residues. For the CDR3, the DNA is TGCGCCAGCAGCTTTACGGACAGCGACACTGAAGCTTTCTTT. Its translation: CASSFTDSDTEAFF. The complete variable domain, with remaining parts taken from reference TRBV5-1 and TRBJ1-1, reads KAGVTQTPRYLIKTRGQQVTLSCSPISGHRSVSWYQQTPGQGLQFLFEYFSETQRNKGNFPGRFSGRQFSNSRSEMNVSTLELGDSALYLCASSFTDSDTEAFFGQGTRLTVV.

The genes are TRBV28 and TRBJ1-6, with TRBD1 matching over 10 bases. The CDR3 loop spans 16 amino acids. Germline V gene sequence: CDR1 MDHEN, CDR2 SYDVKM. V was pared by 7 bases and J by 7 bases, with 10 bases of the junction left unmatched. The CDR3 here is CASTESMTGGNSPLHF. The CDR3 DNA follows: TGTGCCAGCACCGAAAGTATGACAGGGGGCAATTCACCCCTCCACTTT.